One and the same sample provided the 10 T cell receptor beta chains below, sequenced in a study of T cells in localized non-small cell lung cancer. Clones were sequenced by immunoSEQ multiplex PCR, and TCRdb holds only the in-frame ones, with some missing. The profile shows 15,000 to 20,000 clones, approximately 91% of them singletons. The specimen was peripheral blood, collected before any cancer treatment. The receptors originated from a man between 40 and 75 years old with stage I lung adenocarcinoma.

The genes are TRBV6-5 and TRBJ1-5; D is undetermined. From germline, CDR1 is MNHEY and CDR2 SVGAGI. Trimming shortened V by 7 bases and J by 11 bases, and 18 bases separated the two germline ends. This CDR3 is 13 amino acids long. In DNA, the CDR3 is TGTGCCAGCAAGGGAGGAGATATAACATCCCAGCATTTT. It specifies CASKGGDITSQHF.

The chain is built from TRBV18 and TRBJ2-7; no clear D gene. The CDR3 sequence is 13 residues long. Per the germline V gene, CDR1 is KGHSH and CDR2 is LQKENI. The V end was cut by 1 base, the J end by 5 bases, with 9 bases between. DNA of the CDR3: TGTGCCAGCTCACCACAGGGAAGGGACGAGCAGTACTTC. This gives the protein CASSPQGRDEQYF.

The chain employs TRBV30 and TRBJ1-2; no clear D gene. Trimming took 0 bases from V and 5 from J, leaving 4 bases between them. Germline V CDR1 and CDR2: GTSNPN, SVGIG (reference sequence). The CDR3 covers 11 residues. The CDR3, as DNA: TGTGCCTGGAGTGTCGCATATGGCTACACCTTC. Protein product: CAWSVAYGYTF. Supplemented by reference TRBV30 and TRBJ1-2, the full variable domain reads SQTIHQWPATLVQPVGSPLSLECTVEGTSNPNLYWYRQAAGRGLQLLFYSVGIGQISSEVPQNLSASRPQDRQFILSSKKLLLSDSGFYLCAWSVAYGYTFGSGTRLTVV.

This chain links TRBV7-8 with TRBJ1-2; D is uncertain. The V and J ends lost 2 bases and 4 bases respectively, with 17 bases between them. The CDR3 has 16 residues. Germline CDR1 SGHVS, CDR2 FQNEAQ. The CDR3, as DNA: TGTGCCAGCAGCTTACATCCCGGACGGATGATCTATGGCTACACCTTC. Translating gives CASSLHPGRMIYGYTF.

The chain carries TRBV12-5 and TRBJ1-1; maybe TRBD1 (5 bases). This CDR3 is built from 11 residues. The germline CDR1 and CDR2 sequences are LGHNT and FRNRAP. With 7 bases removed from V and 11 bases from J, the gap between germline ends came to 14 bases. The CDR3 coding sequence is TGTGCTAGTGCCGGGGCAGGGAGTGCTTTCTTT. Amino acids: CASAGAGSAFF.

Only a few counts were recorded for this clone. CDR3 sequence reads: CASSFSGTYGYTF. In nucleotides, the CDR3 is TGTGCCAGCAGTTTTTCAGGGACGTATGGCTACACCTTC. The V and J genes are TRBV27 and TRBJ1-2; D possibly corresponds to TRBD1 (5 bases). The length of the CDR3 is 13 residues. V was pared by 3 bases and J by 5 bases, with 10 bases between. Germline assignment: CDR1 MNHEY and CDR2 SMNVEV (reference sequence).

V gene TRBV5-1 combines with J gene TRBJ2-7; D is unresolved. The CDR3 is 13 amino acids. V was shortened by 4 bases and J by 0 bases, with 8 bases between the two germline ends. Germline assignment: CDR1 SGHRS and CDR2 YFSETQ. CDR3 coding DNA: TGCGCCAGCAGCCTTGGCAGCTCCTACGAGCAGTACTTC. This gives the protein CASSLGSSYEQYF.

The V call is TRBV4-2, the J call TRBJ2-2; D is uncertain. The CDR3 spans 15 residues. Germline values: CDR1 LGHNA, CDR2 YNFKEQ. Trimming shortened V by 1 base and J by 4 bases, and 10 bases separated the two germline ends. CDR3 sequence (DNA): TGTGCCAGCAGCCAAGTTGTGGGAACCACCGGGGAGCTGTTTTTT. This gives the protein CASSQVVGTTGELFF.

The genes are TRBV9 and TRBJ2-3, with 14 bases identical to TRBD2. In germline, CDR1 is SGDLS, CDR2 YYNGEE. This CDR3 is built from 18 residues. Trimming at V came to 0 bases and at J to 4 bases, leaving 7 bases not matched to a gene. The CDR3 loop reads CASSVAGTSGGRPDTQYF. The DNA for the CDR3 is TGTGCCAGCAGCGTAGCCGGGACTAGCGGGGGACGCCCAGATACGCAGTATTTT.

This chain links TRBV15 with TRBJ2-3, with 9 bases identical to TRBD1. CDR1 is LNHNV, CDR2 YYDKDF, per germline (reference sequence). The CDR3 spans 17 residues. J was trimmed by 4 bases and V by 0 bases; bases with no gene match: 8. Here the CDR3 DNA reads TGTGCCACCAGCAGAGATCAGGACAGGGGACGGGCAGATACGCAGTATTTT. It codes for CATSRDQDRGRADTQYF.